This T cell receptor beta chain was retrieved from a study of metastatic and nonmetastatic thyroid tumors. Whole-study context: Repertoire comparisons spanned blood and tumor or nodule tissue from malignant and benign thyroid patients.

A note on this clone: Its antigen remains unknown. Compared with germline, one end of the junction differs, possibly owing to a read error. The sample holds other DNA sequences that translate to the same CDR3.

Germline lookup yields CDR1 SGDLS and CDR2 YYNGEE. This CDR3 contains 15 residues. Patients were all untreated before their thyroid surgery. Study results and limitations: When malignant thyroid tumors were compared with benign nodules, TCR beta diversity was reportedly significantly higher in the malignant tumors. This held in both blood and tumor samples.

In the authors' methods: To classify distant metastasis in papillary thyroid cancer, a model was built from CDR3 differences across clinicopathological groups. MiXCR re-clonotyped the PCR reads for TCRdb. TCRdb, rather than the study authors, made the V and J calls. The table has 20,000 to 25,000 clones, over 20% seen once. The sample consisted of blood. The chain has TRBV9 and TRBJ2-4, with TRBD1 as a possible D gene (6 bases). This clonotype was sampled from a female donor with papillary thyroid cancer or a benign thyroid nodule (not recorded which). Some clones in this sample may be carry-over from other donors' samples. The CDR3 nucleotides read TGTGCGAGCAGCGTGGGGGCCGACGCCAAAAACATTCAGTACTTC. Protein: CASSVGADAKNIQYF.